This T cell receptor (beta chain) was profiled in a study of cytomegalovirus exposure and HLA in healthy donors (dated by TCRdb to 2015 to 2018). Notes on the research overall: According to an earlier analysis of 587 of the donors, about 179 million T cells yielded roughly 110 million unique TCR beta sequences and around 300 Gb of sequence data. In a later analysis, previously published TCR beta repertoires from roughly 710 donors were re-analyzed and high-resolution HLA genotyping was added so that TCR occurrence patterns could be studied. Class I and class II HLA loci were covered by the typing at four-digit resolution. Using immunosequencing, the study profiled T cell repertoires from 500 to 800 subjects and related those repertoires to cytomegalovirus serostatus. To predict cytomegalovirus infection status, the study combined high-throughput TCR immunosequencing, statistical association of individual TCRs with disease status, and machine learning. In an earlier analysis of a few hundred of the donors, high-throughput TCR beta sequencing was used to judge whether each TCR beta V gene segment behaved as functional or pseudogenic. Of the approximately 400 genotyped donors, about 84% fell in the genetic ancestry cluster associated with self-reported Caucasian donors. Every discovery cohort repertoire had been produced on one sequencing platform. Among about 360 genotyped donors of the cohort, an average of around 240,000 unique TCR beta nucleotide sequences were sequenced per donor, 15% to 20% of them non-productive. The study aimed to test whether signatures of past pathogen exposure could be identified by cataloging public T cell receptors. An early release covering about 600 HLA-typed donors comprised roughly 300 gigabases of sequencing data and tens of millions of unique TCR sequences. Besides the first cohort of 550 to 750 subjects, a separate validation cohort made up of around 120 different subjects was used. Rather than using new phenotypic data, the later analysis identified candidate immune exposures from TCR beta sequences and from how often those sequences occurred across donors. Donor age, sex, ethnicity and CMV serostatus were compiled alongside the repertoire data. Typing coverage varied by locus: 629-630 donors for A, B, C, DRB1 and DQB1; approximately 500 for DQA1; 600 to 610 for DPA1; 450 to 480 for DPB1. A few DR-DQ haplotypes were treated as single units for association and clustering because of strong linkage in the cohort. A later genetic analysis took genome-wide SNP genotypes for about three fifths of the 666 donors and used that subset as a discovery cohort.

Results and caveats for the whole study, not just this receptor: A few of the identified cytomegalovirus-associated TCR beta chains were confirmed in vitro to be specific for cytomegalovirus antigens. When HLA alleles, especially DR and DQ, strongly co-occurred, attributing TCR associations to individual alleles was difficult. Correlated functional status among segregating V segments might reflect linkage disequilibrium, but an unknown experimental factor could not be ruled out. At a false discovery rate of 0.05, a later analysis linked 16,951 TCR beta sequences to specific HLA alleles. Some IMGT-functional V segments, including TRBV6-2 and TRBV6-3, could not be told apart with the 87-base-pair reads, so those segments were excluded. In the study, around 150 TCR beta chains were listed as associated with cytomegalovirus. Cytomegalovirus status was reported to be diagnosed by the classifier with high specificity and sensitivity in both the original and validation cohorts. Fewer than 20 rarely observed V segments, including chromosome 9 orphons, were excluded from the earlier analysis of approximately 500 of the donors because counts were too low. The cohort was sequenced for TCR beta chains only, and without alpha or paired-chain data the features that could be detected were limited. According to a later analysis, parvovirus B19, influenza, CMV and Epstein-Barr virus appeared linked to several top co-occurrence clusters. A later analysis found that HLA-associated TCR beta chains were more clonally expanded and had lower generation probabilities than equally common non-associated chains. In an earlier analysis of roughly 500 of the donors, most TCR beta V segments appeared in productive rearrangements about 90% or about 30% of the time, broadly matching IMGT annotations. A further reported finding was that TCR beta sequences accurately predicted the HLA-A and HLA-B alleles for most subjects in the first cohort. In a later genetic analysis, a missense DCLRE1C variant was associated with V-gene and J-gene trimming of TCR beta chains, and the association was replicated in an independent cohort. Immune exposure information for the cohort was limited to CMV serostatus. A group of highly shared sequence variants was considered likely to be a technical artifact of the sequencing pipeline. According to a later genetic analysis, donors in an Asian-associated ancestry cluster had fewer N-insertions in productive TCRs than the roughly 700-donor mean. Because HLA typing was missing for some donors at each locus, association tests included only the typed subset. Most TCR sequences were observed very rarely across donors, whereas some public TCRs were present in many individuals. It was suggested by the authors that the approach could potentially be generalized to other disease states and immunological phenotypes. Sequencing depth was assumed to be roughly uniform across donors in the presence/absence analyses, though that assumption may not hold. A later analysis found that most CMV-associated TCR beta chains appeared HLA-restricted, with HLA associations seemingly driven largely by CMV exposure. A later analysis found that TCR association rates varied across HLA loci, with DRB1 alleles showing the most associated TCRs and HLA-C alleles the fewest.

The cohort consisted of approximately 670 healthy bone marrow donors. At the time of sampling, all cohort members were nominally healthy, though unrecorded immune exposures were likely present. The donor tested CMV seropositive and was one of the 289 seropositive cohort members. A peripheral blood sample was collected from each donor, and TCR beta sequencing was performed on peripheral blood mononuclear cells. Genomic DNA extraction from the blood cell samples was performed with the Qiagen DNeasy Blood Extraction Kit. Turning to this clone: Its antigen is still unknown. Base qualities are not provided; no much larger clone lies one nucleotide away.

The method behind the library was the immunoSEQ multiplex PCR assay. For the multiplex PCR, a mixture combining 60 forward primers for TCR Vbeta segments and 13 reverse primers for TCR Jbeta segments was used. The CDR3 region of rearranged TCR beta genes was amplified from genomic DNA by a multiplex PCR assay. The Illumina HiSeq System was used to sequence the amplified TCR beta libraries as 87-base-pair reads. Processing in the source paper ran as follows. A later analysis counted tens of millions of unique TCR beta chains across the 666 repertoires, and around 12 million of these chains were shared by at least two donors. A nearest-neighbor algorithm error-corrected the raw reads and collapsed the reads into unique sequences, merging closely related sequences to remove PCR and sequencing errors. CDR3 sequences were aligned to IMGT reference sequences to assign V, D and J gene segments. Each retained sequence needed at least a six-nucleotide match to both a V gene segment and a J gene segment. Rearrangements were classified as productive when the CDR3 lacked stop codons and remained in frame with V and J, and all other rearrangements were classified as non-productive. CDR3 was defined by IMGT convention, running from the second conserved V-encoded cysteine to the conserved J-encoded phenylalanine. Sequences without an unambiguous match to a single V gene segment were excluded from the earlier analysis of several hundred of the donors. In an earlier analysis of several hundred of the donors, a V segment was called functional when productive rearrangements were above 56.7%, and segregating when the standard deviation between donors exceeded 5%. A statistical classification framework was built to diagnose cytomegalovirus status from the catalog of TCR beta chain sequences. V and J gene assignment, in a later analysis, came from comparing TCR nucleotide sequences with IMGT/GENE-DB human TR gene sequences. A later analysis assigned CDR3 sequences and most-parsimonious VDJ recombination scenarios with the TCRdist pipeline. A later analysis defined each TCR beta chain by its CDR3 amino acid sequence plus V-gene family, and excluded reads lacking a unique V-gene family. To address suspected cross-contamination and a sequencing artifact, a later analysis removed under 600 highly shared, low-generation-probability nucleotide sequences. In a later analysis, a clonal expansion index for each public chain was calculated from normalized within-repertoire ranks of inferred template counts. In a later analysis, generation probabilities were computed with a VDJ recombination model fitted to out-of-frame rearrangements, and the resulting probabilities were checked against IGoR. In a later analysis, TCR-TCR, TCR-HLA and TCR-CMV co-occurrence was scored with hypergeometric tests, and a repertoire-size bias correction was applied to TCR pairs. False discovery rates were estimated in a later analysis by permuting HLA or CMV assignments 20 times. A later analysis grouped co-occurring TCRs with DBSCAN, adding TCRdist sequence similarity when clustering within HLA-allele-positive subsets. Repertoires with fewer than 30,000 or more than 120,000 public chains, plus five repertoires with anomalous nucleotide sharing, were excluded from co-occurrence clustering. TCRdb obtained this table from immuneACCESS and retained in-frame rearrangements with V and J assigned. These tables miss some clones; where compared with another copy, unresolved V genes account for less than half of the shortfall, and the remainder is unexplained. D and trimming were read from the DNA, whereas the V and J calls and clone size are those reported in that table. The sample yields approximately 190,000 clones; around 80% were counted once. The ten largest make up more than 6% of the sample.

Trimming at the junction amounts to 11 bases on V and 5 bases on J, and the germline ends lie 18 bases apart. The germline V gene encodes CDR1 SGHTA and CDR2 FQGNSA. The CDR3 sequence holds 13 residues, the cysteine and phenylalanine included. Only the CDR3 part of the read is kept: 39 bases, read in frame from the first base. Sequencing was done on a sample of PBMCs. The TCR originated in a middle-aged man in good health and CMV-seropositive. The chain couples TRBV7-2 to TRBJ1-2; TRBD1 could be the D gene, as 5 bases match. The CDR3 reads CAWTEGRTYGYTF. In nucleotide form, the sequence is TGTGCCTGGACGGAGGGGCGAACTTATGGCTACACCTTC.